This T cell receptor (beta chain) was observed in a study of follicular helper T cells after annual influenza vaccination. Overall study context: Across the 2013-2014, 2014-2015 and 2015-2016 vaccination seasons, some subjects were resampled. Study-level findings and limits: Change in circulating plasmablasts correlated with ICOS+CD38+ cTfh clonality change. Each annual vaccination recalled recurring oligoclonal ICOS+CD38+ cTfh clonotypes.

Points on this clone: The antigen is unknown.

Indicated time point: 2015-2016 season, pre-vaccination. Profiled with immunoSEQ multiplex PCR; TCRdb holds only in-frame clones, not every one. The sample includes 9,500 to 13,000 clones, around 85% seen only once; the top ten take around 3.4%. Source: CXCR5+ CD38- circulating T follicular helper cells from blood, taken on the day of influenza vaccination. The sample's subset: circulating Tfh, non-naive CD4+CXCR5+PD-1+ (ICOS+CD38+ or ICOS-CD38-). This TCR derives from an adult who received the influenza vaccine.

The CDR3 DNA reads as TGTGCCTGGAGTGTTAGAGGGAGCGGCTACGAGCAGTACTTC. It encodes CAWSVRGSGYEQYF. The chain uses TRBV30 and TRBJ2-7, with D possibly being TRBD2 (5 bases). The germline V gene encodes CDR1 GTSNPN and CDR2 SVGIG (reference sequence). Trimming left V 0 bases short and J 3 bases short, with 12 bases between. This CDR3 spans 14 amino acids.